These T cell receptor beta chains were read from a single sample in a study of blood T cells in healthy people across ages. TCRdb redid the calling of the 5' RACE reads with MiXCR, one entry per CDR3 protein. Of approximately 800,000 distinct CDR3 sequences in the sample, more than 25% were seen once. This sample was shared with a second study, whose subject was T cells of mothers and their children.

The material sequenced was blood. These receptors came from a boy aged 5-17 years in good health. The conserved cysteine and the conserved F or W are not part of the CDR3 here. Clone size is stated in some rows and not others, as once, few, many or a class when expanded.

cdr3_aa: ASSRGGVYPDTQY
j_call: TRBJ2-3
clone_size: few
v_call: TRBV7-3

cdr3_aa: ATSRDPGVRNTEAF
j_call: TRBJ1-1
clone_size: -
v_call: TRBV15

cdr3_aa: ASRNGTGTLSRTPLH
j_call: TRBJ1-6
clone_size: few
v_call: TRBV7-8

cdr3_aa: SARERGGGAGEQY
j_call: -
clone_size: many
v_call: TRBV20-1

cdr3_aa: ASRGVRVNTEAF
j_call: TRBJ1-1
clone_size: few
v_call: TRBV6-6

cdr3_aa: ASSQALGGTLQY
j_call: -
clone_size: -
v_call: TRBV14

cdr3_aa: ASSLGWGNGSPLH
j_call: TRBJ1-6
clone_size: many
v_call: TRBV7-2

cdr3_aa: ASSTWGSLSYEQY
j_call: -
clone_size: few
v_call: TRBV6-5

cdr3_aa: ASGLGLAGGIDTQY
j_call: TRBJ2-3
clone_size: -
v_call: TRBV12-5

cdr3_aa: SAFQGGTDTQY
j_call: TRBJ2-3
clone_size: many
v_call: TRBV20-1

cdr3_aa: ASSYTRQGLFRGDTEAF
j_call: TRBJ1-1
clone_size: -
v_call: TRBV6-5

cdr3_aa: ASSPRLAGGSSYQQY
j_call: TRBJ2-7
clone_size: -
v_call: TRBV7-9

cdr3_aa: ASRTTTVFGQY
j_call: TRBJ2-7
clone_size: -
v_call: TRBV18

cdr3_aa: ASSQAPTGTLTYEQY
j_call: TRBJ2-7
clone_size: -
v_call: TRBV3-1

cdr3_aa: ASSWALGPHQPQH
j_call: TRBJ1-5
clone_size: few
v_call: TRBV5-5

cdr3_aa: ASSLGGGWPDTEAF
j_call: TRBJ1-1
clone_size: -
v_call: TRBV5-1

cdr3_aa: ATSEEMSSYNEQF
j_call: TRBJ2-1
clone_size: -
v_call: TRBV24-1

cdr3_aa: ASSQGTSGGPLRVNTGELF
j_call: TRBJ2-2
clone_size: -
v_call: TRBV11-1

cdr3_aa: ASSLAANYNSPLH
j_call: TRBJ1-6
clone_size: few
v_call: TRBV5-1

cdr3_aa: ASSLLGGTGANVLT
j_call: TRBJ2-6
clone_size: -
v_call: TRBV5-1

cdr3_aa: ASSLTGVGEQF
j_call: TRBJ2-1
clone_size: -
v_call: TRBV11-2

cdr3_aa: ASRTTGPGETQY
j_call: TRBJ2-5
clone_size: few
v_call: TRBV27

cdr3_aa: ASSLRQDPTNYGYT
j_call: TRBJ1-2
clone_size: few
v_call: TRBV12-3/TRBV12-4

cdr3_aa: ASSLSGTRREKLF
j_call: TRBJ1-4
clone_size: few
v_call: TRBV7-9

cdr3_aa: ASSLTAGRARETQY
j_call: TRBJ2-5
clone_size: -
v_call: TRBV27

cdr3_aa: ASSTRLAGGPNTGELF
j_call: TRBJ2-2
clone_size: few
v_call: TRBV9

cdr3_aa: ASSSGQNWEKLF
j_call: TRBJ1-4
clone_size: -
v_call: TRBV12-3/TRBV12-4

cdr3_aa: ASRDTDRINSPLH
j_call: TRBJ1-6
clone_size: -
v_call: TRBV6-2/TRBV6-3

cdr3_aa: ASTSPTGGTSYEQY
j_call: TRBJ2-7
clone_size: -
v_call: TRBV7-9

cdr3_aa: ASRPGTGKGETSGNTIY
j_call: TRBJ1-3
clone_size: few
v_call: TRBV7-9

cdr3_aa: ASSLERRMGSPLH
j_call: TRBJ1-6
clone_size: -
v_call: TRBV7-8

cdr3_aa: ASSVERGDSPLH
j_call: TRBJ1-6
clone_size: few
v_call: TRBV9